What follows are 25 T cell receptor beta chains derived from one specimen sequenced in a study of CD8 T cells in ankylosing spondylitis. TCRdb re-called the 5' RACE reads with MiXCR, one entry per CDR3 protein. The table includes hundreds of thousands of distinct CDR3 sequences, under 25% detected once. The sequenced sample was blood, either unsorted or a sorted T cell fraction (not recorded which). These receptors all stem from a female donor with ankylosing spondylitis or in good health (not recorded which).

This clonotype turned up a few times. J is TRBJ2-7 and V is TRBV20-1; 7 bases match TRBD2. Unmatched junction bases numbered 10, after V lost 6 bases and J lost 2 bases. From germline, CDR1 is DFQATT and CDR2 SNEGSKA (reference sequence). The CDR3 is 14 residues long. CDR3 coding DNA: TGCAGTGCCGTCCCAGCGGGATATACCTACGAGCAGTACTTC. Translated, it gives CSAVPAGYTYEQYF.

This clonotype appeared a few times. The V and J genes are TRBV28 and TRBJ1-6; D unresolved. From germline, CDR1 is MDHEN and CDR2 SYDVKM. The CDR3 is 15 residues long. V lost 6 bases and J 0 bases, leaving 9 bases between the germline ends. The CDR3 DNA is TGTGCCAGCAGCCTCAGTCGCTCCTATAATTCACCCCTCCACTTT. It specifies CASSLSRSYNSPLHF.

The rearrangement links TRBV20-1 to TRBJ2-7; D uncertain. CDR1 and CDR2 from the germline V gene are DFQATT and SNEGSKA (reference sequence). The CDR3 is made up of 12 amino acids. The V end was cut by 3 bases, the J end by 7 bases, with 13 bases between. Here the CDR3 reads CSASFRPREQYF. In DNA form, the CDR3 reads TGCAGTGCTAGTTTCCGCCCTCGGGAGCAGTACTTC.

The chain joins TRBV10-3 to TRBJ2-1; 14 positions agree with TRBD2. The junction had 0 bases not matched to a gene; V was cut back by 2 bases and J by 6 bases. The CDR3 is 15 residues long. Germline CDR1 reads ENHRY; CDR2 reads SYGVKD. DNA for the CDR3: TGTGCCATCAGTGAGGGACTAGCGGGAGGCAATGAGCAGTTCTTC. Translation: CAISEGLAGGNEQFF.

This clonotype showed up just a few times. V is TRBV7-2 and J is TRBJ1-1; 10 bases agree with TRBD1. In germline, CDR1 is SGHTA, CDR2 FQGNSA. This CDR3 has 14 residues. V trimming: 4 bases; J trimming: 8 bases; junction bases outside the gene matches: 7. CDR3 in amino acids: CASSSRQGATEAFF. The DNA of the CDR3 is TGTGCCAGCAGCTCCAGACAGGGGGCGACCGAAGCTTTCTTT.

The chain links TRBV7-8 to TRBJ2-3, with D tentatively TRBD2 (6 bases). Per germline, CDR1 SGHVS and CDR2 FQNEAQ. The CDR3 is made up of 18 amino acids. The germline V and J ends were trimmed by 5 bases and 6 bases, with 27 bases remaining between them. The CDR3 coding sequence is TGTGCCAGCAGCCCCGGGGGATGGGGTACCAAAGGGATTGATACGCAGTATTTT. Protein product: CASSPGGWGTKGIDTQYF.

The gene calls are TRBV15 and TRBJ2-7; TRBD1 agrees at 7 bases. The J segment lost 3 bases and the V segment lost 0 bases, leaving 5 bases of the junction unmatched. The CDR3 contains 15 residues. CDR1 and CDR2 from the germline V gene are LNHNV and YYDKDF (reference sequence). This CDR3 reads CATSRDPAGGYEQYF. In nucleotides, the CDR3 is TGTGCCACCAGCAGAGATCCGGCAGGGGGCTACGAGCAGTACTTC.

The chain has TRBV29-1 and TRBJ2-1; 10 bases are a match to TRBD1. Germline values: CDR1 SQVTM, CDR2 ANQGSEA. V dropped 6 bases and J dropped 4; count of bases not matched to a gene: 21. The CDR3 length is 19 residues. The CDR3 sequence is CSVSAGTGAGLAAYNEQFF. CDR3 nucleotides: TGCAGCGTCTCCGCCGGGACAGGGGCTGGGCTAGCGGCGTACAATGAGCAGTTCTTC.

This clonotype was seen more than once but under ten times. The J gene is TRBJ1-1, the V gene TRBV20-1; D not resolved. Germline V gene data show CDR1 as DFQATT and CDR2 as SNEGSKA (reference sequence). This CDR3 is 14 amino acids long. Trimming stripped 6 bases from V and 10 bases from J, with 24 bases between. The CDR3 is CSAPPPRDLRGAFF. Written as DNA, the CDR3 is TGCAGTGCCCCACCCCCAAGGGATCTACGGGGAGCTTTCTTT.

The chain links TRBV20-1 to TRBJ2-3; 7 bases are a match to TRBD2. The CDR3 consists of 12 residues. Germline V gene data show CDR1 as DFQATT and CDR2 as SNEGSKA (reference sequence). CDR3 loop: CRGEGYTDTQYF. CDR3 DNA: TGCAGGGGGGAGGGGTACACAGATACGCAGTATTTT.

This chain connects TRBV5-8 to TRBJ1-4; no firm D call. The germline V and J ends were trimmed by 5 bases and 9 bases, with 11 bases remaining between them. The germline gives CDR1 SGHTS, CDR2 YDEGEE. This CDR3 is built from 12 residues. Here the CDR3 reads CASSFRRQKLFF. CDR3 sequence (DNA): TGTGCCAGCAGTTTCAGGCGGCAAAAACTGTTTTTT.

This clonotype was counted only a few times. The chain combines TRBV5-1 with TRBJ1-1; the D is unclear. The CDR3 is 14 amino acids. V lost 5 bases, J lost 5 bases, and 16 bases lay in between. From germline, CDR1 is SGHRS and CDR2 YFSETQ. The CDR3 DNA sequence: TGCGCCAGCAGGCAGACGCATCAAGGAACTGAAGCTTTCTTT. Translated: CASRQTHQGTEAFF. The whole variable domain, remainder taken from reference TRBV5-1 and TRBJ1-1, is KAGVTQTPRYLIKTRGQQVTLSCSPISGHRSVSWYQQTPGQGLQFLFEYFSETQRNKGNFPGRFSGRQFSNSRSEMNVSTLELGDSALYLCASRQTHQGTEAFFGQGTRLTVV.

This clonotype was detected a few times. The chain couples TRBV11-2 to TRBJ2-1; no definite D call. The length of the CDR3 is 12 residues. Germline V gene sequence: CDR1 SGHAT, CDR2 FQNNGV. Between the trimmed V and J ends, which lost 7 bases and 6 bases, there was a span of 10 bases. For the CDR3, the DNA is TGTGCCAGCATGACCTTATCCAATGAGCAGTTCTTC. Amino acids: CASMTLSNEQFF.

This clonotype has more than one count but fewer than ten. The CDR3 DNA reads as TGTGCCAGCAGCCGCGGGGTAGGGGAGACCCAGTACTTC. Its protein product is CASSRGVGETQYF. The chain employs TRBV12-3 or TRBV12-4 and TRBJ2-5, with TRBD2 as a possible D gene (6 bases). CDR3 size: 13 residues. V was trimmed by 6 bases and J by 5 bases, leaving 13 bases between them.

This clonotype was found many times. The DNA for the CDR3 is TGTGCCAGCAGTCCGTTCGGGGGGCCTCGATTGAGGGGTTCTGAAGCTTTCTTT. Its protein product is CASSPFGGPRLRGSEAFF. The chain is built from TRBV12-3 or TRBV12-4 and TRBJ1-1; D is possibly TRBD1 (6 bases). V was clipped by 5 bases and J by 6 bases, with 28 bases between them. CDR3 length: 18 amino acids.

V is TRBV6-1 and J is TRBJ2-2, with 8 bases identical to TRBD2. J gave up 2 bases and V 6 bases, and 5 bases lay outside the gene matches. Germline V gives CDR1 MNHNS, CDR2 SASEGT. CDR3 length: 15 amino acids. CDR3 region: CASSRAGVNTGELFF. In DNA form, the CDR3 reads TGTGCCAGCAGCCGAGCGGGAGTAAACACCGGGGAGCTGTTTTTT.

CDR3 protein: CASTSPGGRGNTEAFF. In DNA form, the CDR3 reads TGTGCCAGCACTTCCCCGGGTGGAAGGGGTAACACTGAAGCTTTCTTT. This chain connects TRBV6-2 or TRBV6-3 to TRBJ1-1, with a tentative D call TRBD1 (5 bases). Trimming cost V 7 bases and J 2 bases, with 20 bases left between them. This CDR3 has 16 residues. Germline V lookup: CDR1 MNHEY, CDR2 SVGEGT.

This clonotype occurred a few times. The chain recombines TRBV20-1 with TRBJ1-1; tentative D call: TRBD1 (5 bases). The CDR3 extends over 13 amino acids. Trimming took 6 bases from V and 5 from J, leaving 16 bases between them. From germline, CDR1 is DFQATT and CDR2 SNEGSKA (reference sequence). CDR3 amino acids: CSASPGGATEAFF. The DNA for the CDR3 is TGCAGTGCCTCCCCCGGCGGGGCTACTGAAGCTTTCTTT.

The V and J genes are TRBV29-1 and TRBJ1-2; D gene ambiguous. Germline CDR1 and CDR2: SQVTM and ANQGSEA. This CDR3 spans 11 amino acids. V lost 5 bases, J lost 2 bases, and 6 bases lay in between. CDR3 DNA: TGCAGCGTTTCCTCCAACTATGGCTACACCTTC. Protein sequence: CSVSSNYGYTF.

Only a few counts were recorded for this clonotype. The rearrangement links TRBV27 to TRBJ2-3; D might be TRBD1 (5 bases). V gave up 3 bases and J gave up 2 bases, with 21 bases separating them. Germline V lookup: CDR1 MNHEY, CDR2 SMNVEV (reference sequence). The length of the CDR3 is 18 residues. The CDR3 loop reads CASSFSLRPGPSTDTQYF. DNA for the CDR3: TGTGCCAGCAGTTTCTCGCTCCGACCAGGGCCATCCACAGATACGCAGTATTTT.

Ten or more counts support this clonotype. The chain has TRBV6-1 and TRBJ2-2; D is ambiguous. V lost 6 bases, J lost 4 bases, and 9 bases lay in between. Germline-derived CDR1 and CDR2 are MNHNS and SASEGT. The CDR3 is made up of 13 amino acids. CDR3 amino acids: CASSKPSTGELFF. In DNA, the CDR3 is TGTGCCAGCAGCAAGCCCAGCACCGGGGAGCTGTTTTTT.

This clonotype occurred many times. The rearrangement joins TRBV10-3 to TRBJ2-3; 9 bases fit TRBD2. The CDR3 extends over 14 amino acids. Germline lookup yields CDR1 ENHRY and CDR2 SYGVKD. The V and J ends lost 3 bases and 3 bases, in that order; junction bases with no gene match: 1. The CDR3 sequence: CAISDTSGTDTQYF. CDR3 in DNA: TGTGCCATCAGTGACACTAGCGGGACAGATACGCAGTATTTT.

The rearrangement joins TRBV10-3 to TRBJ2-2, with 9 positions matching TRBD2. This CDR3 contains 14 residues. The V gene's germline CDR1 is ENHRY and CDR2 SYGVKD. V lost 6 bases to trimming and J lost 1 base; unmatched junction nucleotides: 0. CDR3 protein: CAIRTSGNTGELFF. DNA of the CDR3: TGTGCCATCAGGACTAGCGGGAACACCGGGGAGCTGTTTTTT.

There are a few counts of this clonotype. The V and J genes are TRBV6-2 or TRBV6-3 and TRBJ2-5; D is perhaps TRBD2 (5 bases). This CDR3 contains 13 residues. CDR1 and CDR2 from the germline V gene are MNHEY and SVGEGT. V lost 10 bases and J lost 1, with 13 bases in between. CDR3 DNA: TGTGCCACCATCCGGAGCGGCCAAGAGACCCAGTACTTC. Protein sequence: CATIRSGQETQYF.

The table lists this clonotype with a few counts. This sequence joins TRBV10-3 and TRBJ2-1; TRBD2 aligns across 8 bases. CDR1 and CDR2 from the germline V gene are ENHRY and SYGVKD. V shed 6 bases and J 8 bases; nucleotides not matched to a gene: 12. The CDR3 has 15 residues. CDR3 protein: CAIRGGTSGVDEQFF. In DNA form, the CDR3 reads TGTGCCATCAGAGGCGGGACTAGTGGCGTTGATGAGCAGTTCTTC.